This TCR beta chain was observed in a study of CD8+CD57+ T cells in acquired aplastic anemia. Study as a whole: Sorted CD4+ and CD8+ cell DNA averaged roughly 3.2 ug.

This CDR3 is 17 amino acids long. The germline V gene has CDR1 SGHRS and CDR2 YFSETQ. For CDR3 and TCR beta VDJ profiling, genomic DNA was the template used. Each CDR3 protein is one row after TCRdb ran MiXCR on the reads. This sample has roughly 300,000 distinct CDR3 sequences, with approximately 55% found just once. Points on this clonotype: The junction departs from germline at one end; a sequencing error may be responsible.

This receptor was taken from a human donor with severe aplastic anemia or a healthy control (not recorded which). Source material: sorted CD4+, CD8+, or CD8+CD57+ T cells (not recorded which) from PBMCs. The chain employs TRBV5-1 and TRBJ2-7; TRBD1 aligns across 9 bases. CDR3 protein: CASSSPGTGKSSYGQYF. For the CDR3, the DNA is TGCGCCAGCAGCTCCCCCGGGACAGGGAAGAGCTCCTACGGGCAGTACTTC.